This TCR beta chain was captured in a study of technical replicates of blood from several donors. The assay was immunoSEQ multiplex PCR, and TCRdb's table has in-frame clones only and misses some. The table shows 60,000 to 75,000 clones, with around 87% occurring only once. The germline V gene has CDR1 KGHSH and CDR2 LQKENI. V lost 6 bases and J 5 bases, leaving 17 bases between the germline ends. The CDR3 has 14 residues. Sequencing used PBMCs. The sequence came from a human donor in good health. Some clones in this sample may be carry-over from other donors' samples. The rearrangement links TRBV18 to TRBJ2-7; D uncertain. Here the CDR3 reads CASSALGSTDEQYF. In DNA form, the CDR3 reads TGTGCCAGCTCGGCGTTGGGCTCTACCGACGAGCAGTACTTC.